Below, 28 T cell receptor beta chains from the same sample are listed, as sequenced in a study of blood T cell repertoires in COVID-19. The method was immunoSEQ multiplex PCR; TCRdb's version includes in-frame clones alone and lacks a portion of them. This table holds some 95,000 clones, 60% to 85% found once. Specimen: peripheral blood. The source of these receptors is a man in his sixties or seventies with acute or convalescent COVID-19.

The chain couples TRBV5-1 to TRBJ2-3; tentative D call: TRBD2 (5 bases). The length of the CDR3 is 15 residues. The germline gives CDR1 SGHRS, CDR2 YFSETQ. V shed 1 base and J shed 2 bases, with 11 bases lying between them. CDR3 sequence: CASSLKGEVTDTQYF. CDR3 nucleotides: TGCGCCAGCAGCTTGAAGGGAGAGGTCACAGATACGCAGTATTTT.

This chain uses TRBV19 with TRBJ2-1; 9 bases map to TRBD2. The germline CDR1 and CDR2 sequences are LNHDA and SQIVND (reference sequence). Trimming removed 1 base from V and 0 bases from J; junction bases left unmatched: 7. This CDR3 is 18 amino acids long. This CDR3 is CASSIGIAGVSSYNEQFF. CDR3 coding DNA: TGTGCCAGTAGTATAGGCATAGCGGGGGTCAGCTCCTACAATGAGCAGTTCTTC.

The chain combines TRBV28 with TRBJ1-2; TRBD1 might be the D (6 bases). In germline, CDR1 is MDHEN, CDR2 SYDVKM. The V end was cut by 2 bases, the J end by 8 bases, with 15 bases between. This CDR3 has 14 amino acids. Written as DNA, the CDR3 is TGTGCCAGCAGTTTACTACAGGGAGCTAGAGGCTACACCTTC. Encoded protein: CASSLLQGARGYTF.

This clone was detected a few times. The V call is TRBV7-2, the J call TRBJ2-1; 10 bases are shared with TRBD2. This CDR3 is 18 amino acids long. Looked up from germline, CDR1 is SGHTA and CDR2 is FQGNSA. The V segment lost 5 bases and the J segment 9 bases; nucleotides outside the gene matches: 19. The CDR3 region is CASSLTSGGALGLIEQFF. The DNA of the CDR3 is TGTGCCAGCAGCCTGACCAGCGGGGGGGCCTTAGGTCTAATTGAGCAGTTCTTC.

The genes are TRBV7-9 and TRBJ1-2; possible D gene TRBD1, 5 bases. The CDR3 is 16 amino acids. From germline, CDR1 is SEHNR and CDR2 FQNEAQ (reference sequence). The V gene lost 4 bases and the J gene lost 3 bases, with 18 bases spanning the gap. The CDR3 loop is CASSSPWVGGDYGYTF. The CDR3, as DNA: TGTGCCAGCAGCTCACCCTGGGTAGGAGGGGACTATGGCTACACCTTC.

This clone came up a few times. This chain joins TRBV7-3 and TRBJ2-2, with TRBD2 identical over 14 bases. Germline CDR1 and CDR2: SGHTA and FQGTGA. V shed 4 bases, J shed 6 bases, and the junction held 7 bases outside the gene matches. There are 17 residues in the CDR3. CDR3 sequence reads: CASSSDGLAGGAGELFF. CDR3 DNA sequence: TGTGCCAGCAGCTCCGACGGACTAGCGGGAGGTGCCGGGGAGCTGTTTTTT.

This chain joins TRBV5-4 and TRBJ1-1, with 8 bases aligning to TRBD1. This CDR3 comprises 13 residues. Germline assignment: CDR1 SGHNT and CDR2 YYREEE (reference sequence). Unmatched junction bases numbered 4, after V lost 4 bases and J lost 5 bases. This CDR3 is CASSQDRGTEAFF. The CDR3 bases are TGTGCCAGCAGCCAAGACAGGGGTACTGAAGCTTTCTTT.

This clone was detected a few times. The chain uses TRBV14 and TRBJ1-2; D not certain. The CDR3 length is 13 residues. The V gene lost 2 bases and the J gene lost 4 bases, with 8 bases spanning the gap. CDR1 is SGHDN and CDR2 is FVKESK in the germline V gene. CDR3 sequence reads: CASSQSGSYGYTF. CDR3 sequence (DNA): TGTGCCAGCAGCCAATCGGGGTCCTATGGCTACACCTTC.

This clone was seen just once. The chain is built from TRBV9 and TRBJ1-1, with D maybe TRBD1 (6 bases). Trimming pared 0 bases from V and 0 bases from J, leaving 15 bases between. This CDR3 comprises 17 residues. Germline assignment: CDR1 SGDLS and CDR2 YYNGEE. CDR3 amino acids: CASSVGRDIYMNTEAFF. In nucleotides, the CDR3 is TGTGCCAGCAGCGTAGGTCGGGACATATACATGAACACTGAAGCTTTCTTT.

The chain joins TRBV7-6 to TRBJ2-2, with D possibly matching TRBD2 (6 bases). The CDR3 covers 16 residues. Germline CDR1 SGHVS, CDR2 FNYEAQ. Trimming pared 5 bases from V and 0 bases from J, leaving 13 bases between. CDR3 DNA: TGTGCCAGCAGCGGGGGGACGGAGACGAACACCGGGGAGCTGTTTTTT. The encoded protein is CASSGGTETNTGELFF.

The chain has TRBV9 and TRBJ2-1, with 9 bases lining up with TRBD2. The CDR3 is made up of 16 amino acids. Losses at the gene ends were 0 bases for V and 4 bases for J; bases not matched to a gene: 5. The V gene's germline CDR1 is SGDLS and CDR2 YYNGEE. CDR3 sequence reads: CASSVVGLAGYNEQFF. CDR3 in DNA: TGTGCCAGCAGCGTAGTAGGTCTAGCGGGGTACAATGAGCAGTTCTTC. Together with reference TRBV9 and TRBJ2-1, the CDR3 gives the full variable domain: DSGVTQTPKHLITATGQRVTLRCSPRSGDLSVYWYQQSLDQGLQFLIQYYNGEERAKGNILERFSAQQFPDLHSELNLSSLELGDSALYFCASSVVGLAGYNEQFFGPGTRLTVL.

The chain recombines TRBV5-5 with TRBJ2-3, with a possible D match to TRBD1 (5 bases). V was pared by 0 bases and J by 2 bases, with 16 bases between. The CDR3 runs to 17 residues. Germline CDR1 SGHKS, CDR2 YYEKEE (reference sequence). CDR3 region: CASSLEGWFQLTDTQYF. CDR3 bases: TGTGCCAGCAGCTTGGAGGGGTGGTTTCAACTCACAGATACGCAGTATTTT.

The rearrangement uses TRBV7-6 and TRBJ2-5; 11 nucleotides align to TRBD1. This CDR3 region has 15 residues. The trim removed 7 bases at V and 5 bases at J, leaving 9 bases unmatched. Germline CDR1 and CDR2: SGHVS and FNYEAQ. The CDR3 nucleotides are TGTGCCAGCATCAGGACAGGGGGCGCTTTGGAGACCCAGTACTTC. This sequence encodes CASIRTGGALETQYF.

The chain combines TRBV5-6 with TRBJ2-1; D is ambiguous. Germline loops: CDR1 SGHDT, CDR2 YYEEEE. The length of the CDR3 is 18 residues. Trimming pared 1 base from V and 7 bases from J, leaving 24 bases between. CDR3 residues: CASSLYYEARIILNEQFF. CDR3 coding DNA: TGTGCCAGCAGCTTGTATTATGAGGCCCGGATAATTCTGAATGAGCAGTTCTTC.

The chain joins TRBV15 to TRBJ2-7; D might be TRBD2 (5 bases). The germline gives CDR1 LNHNV, CDR2 YYDKDF (reference sequence). The germline V and J ends were trimmed by 5 bases and 3 bases, with 20 bases remaining between them. This CDR3 region has 16 residues. The CDR3 sequence: CATSESKGVKRYEQYV. CDR3 DNA: TGTGCCACCAGCGAGAGCAAGGGAGTTAAGCGCTACGAGCAGTACGTC.

This clone was picked up one time. The rearrangement joins TRBV9 to TRBJ1-1, with 9 positions matching TRBD1. V lost 3 bases to trimming and J lost 4 bases; unmatched junction nucleotides: 7. The CDR3 is 15 residues long. Per the germline V gene, CDR1 is SGDLS and CDR2 is YYNGEE. CDR3 amino acids: CASSEAQGASTEAFF. CDR3 sequence (DNA): TGTGCCAGCAGCGAAGCACAGGGGGCGAGCACTGAAGCTTTCTTT.

This chain links TRBV27 with TRBJ1-1; 7 bases map to TRBD1. Germline V gene sequence: CDR1 MNHEY, CDR2 SMNVEV (reference sequence). Germline trimming cut 8 bases from V and 1 base from J; bases unmatched to any gene: 10. This CDR3 has 15 amino acids. The CDR3 here is CASRLLGGANTEAFF. The CDR3 DNA reads as TGTGCCAGCCGACTATTAGGGGGCGCGAACACTGAAGCTTTCTTT.

The genes are TRBV3-1 (or the pseudogene TRBV3-2) and TRBJ2-2; 10 bases are a match to TRBD2. CDR1 and CDR2 (germline): LGHDT, YNNKEL (reference sequence). This CDR3 comprises 16 residues. After removal of 4 bases from V and 2 bases from J, the junction contained 4 bases not matched to a gene. This CDR3 is CASSLRTSGNTGELFF. The CDR3 DNA is TGTGCCAGCAGCCTCCGGACTAGCGGAAACACCGGGGAGCTGTTTTTT.

This clone was observed a handful of times. The genes are TRBV2 and TRBJ1-2, with D possibly being TRBD1 (6 bases). The germline V and J ends were trimmed by 6 bases and 8 bases, with 22 bases remaining between them. CDR3 size: 15 residues. CDR1 is SNHLY, CDR2 FYNNEI, per germline. The CDR3 bases are TGTGCCAGCAGGCCCACCTCCGCAGGGGCGGCCGGCTACACCTTC. Amino acid sequence: CASRPTSAGAAGYTF.

This clone came up a few times. The chain is built from TRBV19 and TRBJ1-1; 7 nucleotides agree with TRBD1. The CDR3 runs 15 residues. V was clipped by 5 bases and J by 1 base; unmatched bases: 7. Germline V CDR1 and CDR2: LNHDA, SQIVND (reference sequence). CDR3 protein: CASSPSRGANTEAFF. The DNA for the CDR3 is TGTGCCAGTAGTCCCTCCAGGGGGGCGAACACTGAAGCTTTCTTT.

V is TRBV10-2 and J is TRBJ1-5; tentatively, D is TRBD1 (5 bases). This CDR3 region has 14 residues. The ends were cut back, 4 bases at V and 5 bases at J, with 12 bases in the middle. Germline V CDR1 and CDR2: WSHSY, SAAADI. The CDR3 nucleotides read TGCGCCAGCAGTGTAGCCGGGGGGGATCAGCCCCAGCATTTT. Protein sequence: CASSVAGGDQPQHF.

The V and J genes are TRBV5-1 and TRBJ2-3; 9 bases align to TRBD1. There are 15 residues in the CDR3. Germline V gene sequence: CDR1 SGHRS, CDR2 YFSETQ. Trimming at V came to 3 bases and at J to 5 bases, leaving 7 bases not matched to a gene. The CDR3 nucleotides read TGCGCCAGCAGCTCGGGACAGGGAAACAGAGATACGCAGTATTTT. Its protein is CASSSGQGNRDTQYF.

This clone has a handful of counts. This chain links TRBV6-5 with TRBJ1-2; maybe TRBD1 (6 bases). Germline assignment: CDR1 MNHEY and CDR2 SVGAGI. The CDR3 runs 12 residues. V was clipped by 7 bases and J by 6 bases, with 12 bases between them. The CDR3 region is CASTGGENGYTF. The CDR3 DNA reads TGTGCCAGCACGGGGGGCGAGAATGGCTACACCTTC.

This rearrangement joins TRBV5-1 to TRBJ2-1, with TRBD2 as a possible D gene (5 bases). Per germline, CDR1 SGHRS and CDR2 YFSETQ. The V end lost 3 bases, the J end lost 3 bases, and 10 bases lay between the germline ends. The CDR3 loop spans 14 amino acids. CDR3 protein: CASSSGENYNEQFF. Written as DNA, the CDR3 is TGCGCCAGCAGCTCTGGGGAGAACTACAATGAGCAGTTCTTC.

The CDR3 sequence is CATSGLQGEADTQYF. CDR3 DNA sequence: TGTGCCACCAGTGGTCTACAGGGGGAGGCAGATACGCAGTATTTT. This chain joins TRBV24-1 and TRBJ2-3, with 8 bases that match TRBD1. V gave up 5 bases and J gave up 4 bases; unmatched junction bases: 7. Germline V gene lookup returns CDR1 KGHDR and CDR2 SFDVKD. This CDR3 comprises 15 residues.

The table lists this clone with a few counts. The chain has TRBV6-5 and TRBJ1-5, with a weak D call TRBD1 (5 bases). Germline V gives CDR1 MNHEY, CDR2 SVGAGI. This CDR3 has 15 residues. The V end was cut by 8 bases, the J end by 3 bases, with 17 bases between. The CDR3 DNA reads as TGTGCCAGCCGGGCCGATGACAGTCTCAATCAGCCCCAGCATTTT. Translation: CASRADDSLNQPQHF.

This chain joins TRBV24-1 and TRBJ2-7; D perhaps matches TRBD2 (5 bases). V lost 6 bases and J lost 0, with 8 bases in between. CDR1 and CDR2 (germline): KGHDR, SFDVKD. CDR3 length: 13 amino acids. CDR3 DNA: TGTGCCACCAGTCGAGGGAACTCCTACGAGCAGTACTTC. It specifies CATSRGNSYEQYF.

The chain combines TRBV5-6 with TRBJ2-1; perhaps TRBD1 as D (6 bases). The CDR3 has 12 amino acids. Between the trimmed V and J ends, which lost 4 bases and 7 bases, there was a span of 9 bases. CDR1 and CDR2 from the germline V gene are SGHDT and YYEEEE. The CDR3 loop is CASSGDKNEQFF. For the CDR3, the DNA is TGTGCCAGCAGCGGGGACAAAAATGAGCAGTTCTTC.